These 13 T cell receptor beta chains originate from one sample sequenced in a study of human T cells and chemical hapten exposure. TCRdb re-analysed the RACE reads in MiXCR, keeping a single row per CDR3 protein. The table lists some 400,000 distinct CDR3 sequences, approximately 4.4% of them singletons. As to time point: patch test 1, 2 weeks after DPC sensitization. This sample's treatment: therapeutic diphenylcyclopropenone sensitization with weekly scalp DPC. Material: whole blood, obtained in connection with sensitization to the hapten diphenylcyclopropenone (DPC). The receptors were gathered from a woman aged 45-60 years with alopecia areata. Some clones in this sample may be carry-over from other donors' samples.

This clonotype was observed a handful of times. V is TRBV29-1 and J is TRBJ1-5; D is ambiguous. The germline V and J ends were trimmed by 6 bases and 0 bases, with 6 bases remaining between them. Germline CDR1 SQVTM, CDR2 ANQGSEA. The CDR3 runs to 12 residues. The CDR3 protein is CSVRTSNQPQHF. CDR3 nucleotides: TGCAGCGTCCGGACTAGCAATCAGCCCCAGCATTTT. Full variable domain (missing parts from reference TRBV29-1 and TRBJ1-5): SAVISQKPSRDICQRGTSLTIQCQVDSQVTMMFWYRQQPGQSLTLIATANQGSEATYESGFVIDKFPISRPNLTFSTLTVSNMSPEDSSIYLCSVRTSNQPQHFGDGTRLSIL.

Only a few counts were recorded for this clonotype. This chain uses TRBV21-1 with TRBJ2-1; TRBD2, the table's D call, was not compared with the DNA. TRBV21-1 is described as a pseudogene. The length of the CDR3 is 19 residues. The CDR3 sequence: CASSKGEKLAGVSYNEQFF. In nucleotides, the CDR3 is TGTGCCAGCAGCAAAGGGGAGAAACTAGCGGGAGTTTCTTACAATGAGCAGTTCTTC.

The table lists this clonotype with many counts. The chain combines TRBV5-1 with TRBJ1-5; the match to TRBD1 covers 7 bases. The CDR3 extends over 13 amino acids. The germline CDR1 and CDR2 sequences are SGHRS and YFSETQ. CDR3 sequence reads: CPKKGAGNQPQHF. The DNA of the CDR3 is TGCCCAAAGAAGGGGGCCGGGAATCAGCCCCAGCATTTT. Full variable domain (missing parts from reference TRBV5-1 and TRBJ1-5): KAGVTQTPRYLIKTRGQQVTLSCSPISGHRSVSWYQQTPGQGLQFLFEYFSETQRNKGNFPGRFSGRQFSNSRSEMNVSTLELGDSALYLCPKKGAGNQPQHFGDGTRLSIL.

This clonotype was counted at least ten times. The chain couples TRBV7-2 to TRBJ1-2, with a weak D call TRBD1 (5 bases). The CDR3 has 14 residues. Germline lookup yields CDR1 SGHTA and CDR2 FQGNSA. Trimming took 7 bases from V and 2 from J, leaving 14 bases between them. CDR3 sequence reads: CASNRKGANYGYTF. Written as DNA, the CDR3 is TGTGCCAGCAACCGAAAAGGGGCCAACTATGGCTACACCTTC.

The rearrangement links TRBV7-6 to TRBJ2-3; 8 bases line up with TRBD1. Germline V gene sequence: CDR1 SGHVS, CDR2 FNYEAQ. The CDR3 loop spans 15 amino acids. Germline trimming cut 3 bases from V and 1 base from J; bases unmatched to any gene: 3. CDR3 in amino acids: CASSFPTGGTDTQYF. The DNA for the CDR3 is TGTGCCAGCAGCTTTCCGACAGGGGGCACAGATACGCAGTATTTT. The variable domain in full, with the rest retrieved from reference TRBV7-6 and TRBJ2-3, is GAGVSQSPRYKVTKRGQDVALRCDPISGHVSLYWYRQALGQGPEFLTYFNYEAQQDKSGLPNDRFSAERPEGSISTLTIQRTEQRDSAMYRCASSFPTGGTDTQYFGPGTRLTVL.

This clonotype was recorded a few times. The chain couples TRBV12-3 or TRBV12-4 to TRBJ2-6; D might be TRBD1 or TRBD2, each matching 5 bases. V was cut by 5 bases and J by 4 bases, with 9 bases left in between. This CDR3 is built from 14 residues. CDR3 bases: TGTGCCAGCAGTGGGACCACCGGGGCCAACGTCCTGACTTTC. It specifies CASSGTTGANVLTF.

This clonotype was found a few times. V is TRBV4-1 and J is TRBJ2-7; TRBD2 might be the D (6 bases). CDR1 is MGHRA and CDR2 is YSYEKL in the germline V gene. Trimming removed 2 bases at V and 3 bases at J, with 20 bases between. CDR3 length equals 17 residues. The CDR3 is CASSQSSFRGVFYEQYF. CDR3 nucleotide sequence: TGCGCCAGCAGCCAATCCTCTTTTCGCGGGGTCTTCTACGAGCAGTACTTC.

This clonotype was seen repeatedly, ten times or more. The J gene is TRBJ2-1, the V gene TRBV6-5; D is possibly TRBD2 (6 bases). CDR1 and CDR2 from the germline V gene are MNHEY and SVGAGI. V was pared by 4 bases and J by 9 bases, with 10 bases between. The CDR3 contains 12 residues. CDR3 sequence: CASSWLRGEQFF. The CDR3 DNA sequence: TGTGCCAGCAGTTGGTTGCGGGGTGAGCAGTTCTTC.

The rearrangement uses TRBV7-9 and TRBJ2-1; 9 positions agree with TRBD2. V gave up 3 bases and J gave up 9 bases; unmatched junction bases: 6. The length of the CDR3 is 14 residues. The V gene's germline CDR1 is SEHNR and CDR2 FQNEAQ (reference sequence). Here the CDR3 reads CASSFPGLASEQFF. The CDR3 region has the DNA TGTGCCAGCAGCTTCCCGGGACTAGCAAGTGAGCAGTTCTTC.

The chain combines TRBV7-6 with TRBJ2-1; TRBD2 matches 7 bases. Trimming took 3 bases from V and 4 from J; bases not matched to a gene: 9. Per the germline V gene, CDR1 is SGHVS and CDR2 is FNYEAQ. The CDR3 length is 16 residues. CDR3 in amino acids: CASSFGSGELYNEQFF. CDR3 DNA: TGTGCCAGCAGCTTCGGCAGCGGGGAACTTTACAATGAGCAGTTCTTC.

This clonotype showed up many times. The V gene is TRBV27, the J gene TRBJ2-4; D is perhaps TRBD2 (6 bases). V was trimmed by 3 bases and J by 8 bases, leaving 17 bases between them. Per germline, CDR1 MNHEY and CDR2 SMNVEV (reference sequence). The CDR3 length is 15 residues. The CDR3 bases are TGTGCCAGCAGTTTCAGGCAGGAGGGTCGGGACATTCAGTACTTC. It specifies CASSFRQEGRDIQYF.

There are many counts of this clonotype. The chain carries TRBV5-1 and TRBJ1-1; 8 bases fit TRBD1. The CDR3 totals 15 residues. The germline V gene has CDR1 SGHRS and CDR2 YFSETQ. Unmatched junction bases numbered 8, after V lost 3 bases and J lost 4 bases. Here the CDR3 DNA reads TGCGCCAGCAGCTATTCAGGGGGCGAGAGCACTGAAGCTTTCTTT. This encodes CASSYSGGESTEAFF.

This clonotype was found many times. The chain employs TRBV5-1 and TRBJ1-2; 8 bases map to TRBD1. The CDR3 covers 14 residues. Unmatched junction bases numbered 5, after V lost 3 bases and J lost 4 bases. Germline loops: CDR1 SGHRS, CDR2 YFSETQ. The CDR3 reads CASSSTGAGYGYTF. Here the CDR3 DNA reads TGCGCCAGCAGCTCGACAGGGGCAGGCTATGGCTACACCTTC.